The 20 T cell receptor beta chains given below trace back to one sample, sequenced in a study of CDR3 diversity in severe acne. TCRdb independently ran MiXCR on the PCR reads; one entry per CDR3 protein. This sample carries some 84,000 distinct CDR3 sequences, about 54% of them seen once, and the ten largest clones take 13% to 15%. Input material: blood. The receptors come from a male donor in good health, without acne.

This clonotype is labeled as medium-sized (0.01 to 0.1%). This sequence joins TRBV7-9 and TRBJ2-1; tentatively, D is TRBD1 (6 bases). CDR1 SEHNR and CDR2 FQNEAQ come from the germline V gene (reference sequence). Trimming took 10 bases from V and 8 from J, leaving 15 bases between them. The CDR3 consists of 12 residues. CDR3 residues: CATGQLTDEQFF. DNA of the CDR3: TGTGCCACTGGACAGCTCACGGATGAGCAGTTCTTC.

The chain joins TRBV4-1 to TRBJ1-5, with D maybe TRBD1 (5 bases). V was pared by 9 bases and J by 3 bases, with 15 bases between. This CDR3 comprises 14 residues. Germline loops: CDR1 MGHRA, CDR2 YSYEKL. CDR3 DNA: TGCGCCAGGGGGGGGGGTTCCCCCAATCAGCCCCAGCATTTT. Translating gives CARGGGSPNQPQHF.

The table lists this clonotype with a few counts. The chain has TRBV10-3 and TRBJ1-2; maybe TRBD1 (6 bases). CDR1 ENHRY and CDR2 SYGVKD come from the germline V gene. Trimming cost V 10 bases and J 0 bases, with 15 bases left between them. The CDR3 is 14 amino acids. The CDR3 spells CATRLGAANYGYTF. The DNA for the CDR3 is TGTGCCACCAGGCTGGGGGCAGCTAACTATGGCTACACCTTC.

V gene TRBV10-2 combines with J gene TRBJ1-6; the D gene is possibly TRBD1 (5 bases). The CDR3 covers 14 residues. Per germline, CDR1 WSHSY and CDR2 SAAADI. The V end was cut by 0 bases, the J end by 10 bases, with 10 bases between. CDR3 in amino acids: CASSESHGGSPLHF. The DNA for the CDR3 is TGCGCCAGCAGTGAGTCGCATGGGGGATCACCCCTCCACTTT.

Many counts were recorded for this clonotype. J is TRBJ2-1 and V is TRBV6-1, with no clear D. Trimming cost V 6 bases and J 4 bases, with 10 bases left between them. This CDR3 is built from 13 residues. The germline gives CDR1 MNHNS, CDR2 SASEGT. The CDR3, as DNA: TGTGCCAGCAGGGTGATGAGTTACAATGAGCAGTTCTTC. It codes for CASRVMSYNEQFF.

The J gene is TRBJ1-2, the V gene TRBV2; a possible D gene is TRBD1 (5 bases). Germline V gene sequence: CDR1 SNHLY, CDR2 FYNNEI. Deletions cut 6 bases from V and 0 bases from J, with 14 bases between. This CDR3 comprises 15 residues. The CDR3 coding sequence is TGTGCCAGCAGGGATGGGACGGCCGCTAACTATGGCTACACCTTC. This translates into CASRDGTAANYGYTF.

The rearrangement uses TRBV25-1 and TRBJ2-3, with D possibly called TRBD1 or TRBD2 (5 bases each). The CDR3 contains 15 residues. V gave up 3 bases and J gave up 4 bases, with 14 bases separating them. CDR1 and CDR2 from the germline V gene are MGHDK and SYGVNS. In DNA, the CDR3 is TGTGCCAGCAGTGAGCCGAGGGGAGCGGCAGATACGCAGTATTTT. Residues: CASSEPRGAADTQYF. The full variable domain, in which reference TRBV25-1 and TRBJ2-3 provide the parts outside the CDR3, is EADIYQTPRYLVIGTGKKITLECSQTMGHDKMYWYQQDPGMELHLIHYSYGVNSTEKGDLSSESTVSRIRTEHFPLTLESARPSHTSQYLCASSEPRGAADTQYFGPGTRLTVL.

V and J are TRBV6-1 and TRBJ2-7; D unclear. Germline V gene lookup returns CDR1 MNHNS and CDR2 SASEGT. The CDR3 is made up of 13 amino acids. V shed 5 bases and J shed 2 bases, with 10 bases lying between them. CDR3 loop: CASSPGIPYEQYF. CDR3 nucleotides: TGTGCCAGCAGTCCTGGAATACCCTACGAGCAGTACTTC.

In this sample, this clonotype turned up a few times. The CDR3 region has the DNA TGTGCCAGCCTACACGACAGGGGTGGGTATGGCTACACCTTC. Encoded protein: CASLHDRGGYGYTF. This chain connects TRBV19 to TRBJ1-2; 8 nucleotides agree with TRBD1. CDR1 and CDR2 (germline): LNHDA, SQIVND (reference sequence). The CDR3 extends over 14 amino acids. V lost 9 bases to trimming and J lost 5 bases; unmatched junction nucleotides: 11.

About this clonotype itself: The junction does not match germline at one end; this may be a read error. This rearrangement joins TRBV2 to TRBJ1-5; 8 nucleotides match TRBD1. Germline V lookup: CDR1 SNHLY, CDR2 FYNNEI. CDR3 length: 15 amino acids. CDR3 sequence: CTSSQGAQGGQPQHF. The CDR3 DNA reads as TGTACCAGCAGTCAAGGGGCACAGGGGGGTCAGCCCCAGCATTTT.

This chain joins TRBV7-9 and TRBJ2-5; weak D call: TRBD1 (6 bases). The CDR3 runs 14 residues. Germline V gene sequence: CDR1 SEHNR, CDR2 FQNEAQ (reference sequence). The V end lost 5 bases, the J end lost 4 bases, and 14 bases lay between the germline ends. CDR3: CASSPRGGRETQYF. Written as DNA, the CDR3 is TGTGCCAGCAGCCCGCGAGGGGGACGAGAGACCCAGTACTTC.

The chain has TRBV5-1 and TRBJ1-1; 8 bases are shared with TRBD1. The CDR3 is 16 amino acids. Germline-derived CDR1 and CDR2 are SGHRS and YFSETQ. V was pared by 4 bases and J by 0 bases, with 8 bases of the junction left unmatched. CDR3 sequence reads: CASSLGQGLMNTEAFF. The CDR3 nucleotides are TGCGCCAGCAGCCTCGGACAGGGCCTGATGAACACTGAAGCTTTCTTT.

On this clonotype itself: At one boundary the junction diverges from the germline segment, which might be a read error. DNA of the CDR3: TGTGCCAGCAGTGTCACAGGGGGTAGCGGGATTCTCAATGAGCAGTCCTTC. It codes for CASSVTGGSGILNEQSF. The gene calls are TRBV6-6 and TRBJ2-1, with D perhaps TRBD1 or TRBD2 (8 bases each). Germline V lookup: CDR1 MNHNY, CDR2 SVGAGI (reference sequence). There are 17 residues in the CDR3.

As concerns this clonotype: An end of the junction differs from the germline gene, which may be a read error. V is TRBV10-3 and J is TRBJ1-5; a weak D match, TRBD1 (5 bases). The V gene's germline CDR1 is ENHRY and CDR2 SYGVKD. CDR3 length: 14 residues. DNA of the CDR3: TGTGCCAGCAGTGAAGCGGGGGGATCTCAGCCCCAGCATTTT. Translating gives CASSEAGGSQPQHF.

There are a few counts of this clonotype. The CDR3 nucleotides read TGCAGCGGATCGGGACAGGGTGGTGGTGAAGCTTTCTTT. This gives the protein CSGSGQGGGEAFF. The chain combines TRBV29-1 with TRBJ1-1; 9 bases fit TRBD1. The CDR3 is made up of 13 amino acids. Unmatched junction bases numbered 10, after V lost 7 bases and J lost 7 bases. Germline values: CDR1 SQVTM, CDR2 ANQGSEA. Full variable domain (missing parts from reference TRBV29-1 and TRBJ1-1): SAVISQKPSRDICQRGTSLTIQCQVDSQVTMMFWYRQQPGQSLTLIATANQGSEATYESGFVIDKFPISRPNLTFSTLTVSNMSPEDSSIYLCSGSGQGGGEAFFGQGTRLTVV.

Here the CDR3 DNA reads TGTGCCAGCAGTTACATCCCAGGGGAGGTCGATGAAAAACTGTTTTTT. Translation gives CASSYIPGEVDEKLFF. The V and J genes are TRBV6-6 and TRBJ1-4; D might be TRBD1 (6 bases). CDR3 length: 16 residues. V lost 2 bases to trimming and J lost 6 bases, with 16 bases between them. Germline V lookup: CDR1 MNHNY, CDR2 SVGAGI (reference sequence).

The rearrangement links TRBV7-9 to TRBJ2-3; TRBD2 agrees at 9 bases. The CDR3 covers 18 residues. Germline CDR1 SEHNR, CDR2 FQNEAQ (reference sequence). Losses at the gene ends were 1 base for V and 0 bases for J; bases not matched to a gene: 8. The chain's CDR3 is CASSLDKSGRPSTDTQYF. CDR3 in DNA: TGTGCCAGCAGCTTAGATAAGAGCGGGAGGCCCAGCACAGATACGCAGTATTTT.

The gene calls are TRBV24-1 and TRBJ1-5, with 8 nucleotides matching TRBD1. The V and J ends lost 4 bases and 4 bases, in that order; junction bases with no gene match: 8. The germline CDR1 and CDR2 sequences are KGHDR and SFDVKD. This CDR3 contains 16 residues. DNA for the CDR3: TGTGCCACCAGTGACCCTGGACAGGGCCCGAATCAGCCCCAGCATTTT. Translated: CATSDPGQGPNQPQHF.

This clonotype was detected ten times or more. The chain combines TRBV5-6 with TRBJ1-1; D unclear. The V and J ends lost 3 bases and 4 bases respectively, with 4 bases between them. Germline CDR1 SGHDT, CDR2 YYEEEE. This CDR3 spans 11 amino acids. The DNA for the CDR3 is TGTGCCAGCAGCTACGCCACTGAAGCTTTCTTT. Translating it yields CASSYATEAFF.

V is TRBV9 and J is TRBJ2-5, with D tentatively TRBD2 (6 bases). Trimming stripped 4 bases from V and 5 bases from J, with 15 bases between. The CDR3 length is 14 residues. Germline V gene lookup returns CDR1 SGDLS and CDR2 YYNGEE. CDR3 protein: CASSRDSMMETQYF. CDR3 bases: TGTGCCAGCAGCCGGGACTCCATGATGGAGACCCAGTACTTC.